One T cell receptor (beta chain) is described in this entry. Using unique molecular identifiers, the investigators prepared the TCRbeta library. TCRdb processed the PCR reads anew with MiXCR; each CDR3 protein has one entry. Here the sample spans hundreds of thousands of distinct CDR3 sequences, 16% being singletons. The V segment lost 4 bases and the J segment 0 bases; nucleotides outside the gene matches: 3. This CDR3 region has 15 residues. Germline loops: CDR1 SGHRS, CDR2 YFSETQ. The data are from a study of T-cell reconstitution after alpha-beta-depleted transplantation in children. The origin of this receptor is a human donor who donated a stem cell graft to a child with acute myeloid leukemia. The sequenced sample was PBMCs from the stem cell graft donor, obtained from the stem cell graft. The V and J genes are TRBV5-1 and TRBJ2-2; TRBD2 agrees at 7 bases. The DNA of the CDR3 is TGCGCCAGCAGCCGAGCGGGGTCGAACACCGGGGAGCTGTTTTTT. This sequence encodes CASSRAGSNTGELFF.